The clone carrying this TCR beta chain has a count of ten or more. This record belongs to a study of T-cell reconstitution after alpha-beta-depleted transplantation in children. CDR1 is SQVTM, CDR2 ANQGSEA, per germline. The CDR3 consists of 12 residues. Trimming shortened V by 4 bases and J by 1 base, and 7 bases separated the two germline ends. The library targeted TCRbeta and was prepared with unique molecular identifiers. TCRdb independently ran MiXCR on the PCR reads; one entry per CDR3 protein. This sample has roughly 300,000 distinct CDR3 sequences, with almost 10% found just once. Source: PBMCs from the stem cell graft donor, taken from the stem cell graft. The rearrangement links TRBV29-1 to TRBJ1-1; D not resolved. The sequence derives from a human donor who donated a stem cell graft to a child with SCID. This CDR3 is CSVVDGNTEAFF. The CDR3 nucleotides are TGCAGCGTTGTAGACGGGAACACTGAAGCTTTCTTT.